The present T cell receptor (beta chain) was sequenced within a study of OX40 agonist ivuxolimab in advanced cancers. Looking at the study overall: Ivuxolimab, which targeted the costimulatory receptor OX40 (CD134), was an agonistic, fully human IgG2 monoclonal antibody. Intravenous ivuxolimab was administered to patients every 2 weeks at six dose levels: 0.01, 0.1, 0.3, 1.5, 3 and 10 mg/kg. In the dose-escalation cohort, nearly 85% of patients were male, and the mean age was 60 years with a range of roughly 20 to 85. Peripheral TCRbeta sequencing was intended to test whether TCR sequence diversity was altered and clonal T-cell expansion was caused by ivuxolimab. Partial responses were achieved by three dose-escalation patients, of whom one had hepatocellular carcinoma and two had cutaneous melanoma. The paper reports the monotherapy dose-escalation portion (N of about 52 patients) of the phase I ivuxolimab trial. Of the approximately 53 patients in dose escalation, 19 had hepatocellular carcinoma, some 15 had melanoma, 9 had renal cell carcinoma and 9 had head and neck cancer. Prior anti-PD-1, anti-PD-L1 or anti-CTLA-4 therapy was permitted, and roughly two fifths of dose-escalation patients had received checkpoint inhibitors. What the research found in general, with its limitations: In the 0.1-3.0 mg/kg groups, partial responders were among the patients with the lowest normalized peripheral clonal expansion, particularly in CD8+ T cells. At doses from 0.1 to 3.0 mg/kg, clonal expansion was seen in both CD4+ and CD8+ blood T cells between baseline and week 6. Antigen specificity was not determined for the clonally expanded peripheral T cells. Low levels of normalized T-cell clonal expansion were also seen in some patients who did not respond. After ivuxolimab, more expanded clones were found on average in CD8+ T cells than in CD4+ T cells.

The trial excluded patients who had a history of autoimmune disease or were on systemic immunosuppression. Peripheral blood for TCR sequencing was collected from all dose cohorts at baseline, on cycle 4 day 1, and on cycle 7 day 1. The samples were taken from a phase I, first-in-human, multicenter, open-label dose-escalation trial of ivuxolimab. The trial enrolled adults with locally advanced or metastatic head and neck squamous cell, hepatocellular, melanoma or renal cell carcinoma. CD4+ and CD8+ T cells were sorted separately from peripheral blood before TCR sequencing. Regarding this clone: What this receptor recognizes is not known. Base qualities are not provided; no much larger clone lies one nucleotide away.

For sequencing of the TCRbeta CDR3 region, genomic DNA was extracted from the sorted cells. The immunoSEQ Assay was used for sequencing of TCRbeta CDR3 regions. TCRdb took this table from immuneACCESS and kept in-frame rearrangements with V and J called. Such tables lack part of the clones; where checked against another copy, unresolved V genes explain under half of the gap, and the rest is unexplained. Recorded for this sample are 37,000 or so clones; roughly 82% of them occurred a single time. In total, the top ten clones hold under 2% of the sample. The germline V gene provides CDR1 SGHAT and CDR2 FQNNGV. The CDR3 contains 14 residues, cysteine and phenylalanine counted. The retained sequence is limited to the CDR3, 42 bases, with the frame set at the first base. Ends trimmed: V by 5 bases, J by 2 bases; bases unmatched to a gene: 4.

In this chain, TRBV11-2 is recombined with TRBJ2-7; 9 bases in the middle match TRBD1. The starting material was CD4+ or CD8+ T cells sorted from blood, obtained in a trial of the OX40 agonist ivuxolimab. The clonotype originates from an adult with an advanced solid tumor such as melanoma, head and neck, liver or kidney cancer. The nucleotide sequence is given as TGTGCCAGCAGCAGGGGGACAGGGACCTACGAGCAGTACTTC. It codes for CASSRGTGTYEQYF.